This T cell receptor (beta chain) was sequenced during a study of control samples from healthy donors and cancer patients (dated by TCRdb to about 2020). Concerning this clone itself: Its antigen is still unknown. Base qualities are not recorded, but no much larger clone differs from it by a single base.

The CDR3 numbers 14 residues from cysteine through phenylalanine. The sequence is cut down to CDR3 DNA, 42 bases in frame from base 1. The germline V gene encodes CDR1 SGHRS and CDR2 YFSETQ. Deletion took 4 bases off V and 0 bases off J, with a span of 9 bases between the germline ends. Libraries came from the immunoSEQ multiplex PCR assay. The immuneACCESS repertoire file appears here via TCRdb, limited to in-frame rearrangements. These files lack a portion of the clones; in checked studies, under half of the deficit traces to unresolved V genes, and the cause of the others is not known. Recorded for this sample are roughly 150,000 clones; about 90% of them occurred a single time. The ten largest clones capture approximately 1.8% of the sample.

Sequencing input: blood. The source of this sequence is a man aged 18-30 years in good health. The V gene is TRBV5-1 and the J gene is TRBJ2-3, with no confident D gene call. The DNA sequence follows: TGCGCCAGCAGCCCCGGAGCGAGCACAGATACGCAGTATTTT. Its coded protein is CASSPGASTDTQYF.